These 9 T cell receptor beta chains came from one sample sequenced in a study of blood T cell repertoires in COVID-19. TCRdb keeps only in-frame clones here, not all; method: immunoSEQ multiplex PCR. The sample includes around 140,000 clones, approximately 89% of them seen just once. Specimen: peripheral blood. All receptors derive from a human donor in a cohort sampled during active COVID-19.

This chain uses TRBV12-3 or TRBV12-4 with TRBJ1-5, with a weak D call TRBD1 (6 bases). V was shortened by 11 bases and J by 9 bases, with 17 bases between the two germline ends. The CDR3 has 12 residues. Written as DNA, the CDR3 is TGTGCCTCGGGACATCTTGTAGGGCCCCAGCATTTT. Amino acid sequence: CASGHLVGPQHF.

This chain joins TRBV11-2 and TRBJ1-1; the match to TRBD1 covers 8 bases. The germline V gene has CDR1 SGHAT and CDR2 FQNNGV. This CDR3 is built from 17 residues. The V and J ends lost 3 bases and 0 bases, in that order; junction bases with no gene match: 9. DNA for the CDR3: TGTGCCAGCAGCTTTCCTTACAGGGGGAGAATGAACACTGAAGCTTTCTTT. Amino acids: CASSFPYRGRMNTEAFF.

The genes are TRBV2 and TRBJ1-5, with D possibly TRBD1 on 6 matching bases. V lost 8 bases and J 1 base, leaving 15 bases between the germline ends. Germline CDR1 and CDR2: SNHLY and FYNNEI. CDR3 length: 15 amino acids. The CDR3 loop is CASSQRTVSNQPQHF. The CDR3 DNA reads TGTGCCAGCTCCCAAAGGACAGTAAGCAATCAGCCCCAGCATTTT.

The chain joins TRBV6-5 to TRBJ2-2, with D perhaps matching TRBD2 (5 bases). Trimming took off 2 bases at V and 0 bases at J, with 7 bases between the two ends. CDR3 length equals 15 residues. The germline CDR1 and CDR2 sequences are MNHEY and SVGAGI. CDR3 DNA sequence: TGTGCCAGCAGTTACCGGGAATCGAACACCGGGGAGCTGTTTTTT. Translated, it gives CASSYRESNTGELFF.

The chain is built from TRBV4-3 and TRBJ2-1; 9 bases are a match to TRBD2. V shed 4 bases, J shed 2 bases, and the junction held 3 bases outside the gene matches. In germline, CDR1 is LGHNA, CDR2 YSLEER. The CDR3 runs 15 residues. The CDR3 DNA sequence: TGCGCCAGCAGCCCGCGGGGGGGCCCCTACAATGAGCAGTTCTTC. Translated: CASSPRGGPYNEQFF.

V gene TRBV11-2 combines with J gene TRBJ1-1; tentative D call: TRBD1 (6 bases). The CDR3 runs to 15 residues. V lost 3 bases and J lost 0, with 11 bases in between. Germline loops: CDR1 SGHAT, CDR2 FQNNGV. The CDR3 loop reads CASSLAGAMNTEAFF. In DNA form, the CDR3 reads TGTGCCAGCAGCTTGGCGGGGGCCATGAACACTGAAGCTTTCTTT.

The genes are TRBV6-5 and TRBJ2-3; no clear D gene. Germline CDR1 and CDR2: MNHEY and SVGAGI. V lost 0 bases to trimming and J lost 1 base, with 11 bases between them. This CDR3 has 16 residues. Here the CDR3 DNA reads TGTGCCAGCAGTTACTCCATCGCGTACGGCACAGATACGCAGTATTTT. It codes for CASSYSIAYGTDTQYF.

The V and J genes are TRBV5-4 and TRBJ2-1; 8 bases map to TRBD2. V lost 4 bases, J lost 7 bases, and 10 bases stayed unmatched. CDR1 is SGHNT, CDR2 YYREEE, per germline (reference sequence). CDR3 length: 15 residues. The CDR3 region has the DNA TGTGCCAGCAGCCTCGGGGGGGCCTTTAATAATGAGCAGTTCTTC. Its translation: CASSLGGAFNNEQFF.

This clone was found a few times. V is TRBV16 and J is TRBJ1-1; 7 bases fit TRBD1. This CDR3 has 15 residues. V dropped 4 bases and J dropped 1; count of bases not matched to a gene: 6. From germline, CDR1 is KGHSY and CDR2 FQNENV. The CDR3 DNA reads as TGTGCCAGCAGCCCCGATCGGACAGGGAACACTGAAGCTTTCTTT. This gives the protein CASSPDRTGNTEAFF.